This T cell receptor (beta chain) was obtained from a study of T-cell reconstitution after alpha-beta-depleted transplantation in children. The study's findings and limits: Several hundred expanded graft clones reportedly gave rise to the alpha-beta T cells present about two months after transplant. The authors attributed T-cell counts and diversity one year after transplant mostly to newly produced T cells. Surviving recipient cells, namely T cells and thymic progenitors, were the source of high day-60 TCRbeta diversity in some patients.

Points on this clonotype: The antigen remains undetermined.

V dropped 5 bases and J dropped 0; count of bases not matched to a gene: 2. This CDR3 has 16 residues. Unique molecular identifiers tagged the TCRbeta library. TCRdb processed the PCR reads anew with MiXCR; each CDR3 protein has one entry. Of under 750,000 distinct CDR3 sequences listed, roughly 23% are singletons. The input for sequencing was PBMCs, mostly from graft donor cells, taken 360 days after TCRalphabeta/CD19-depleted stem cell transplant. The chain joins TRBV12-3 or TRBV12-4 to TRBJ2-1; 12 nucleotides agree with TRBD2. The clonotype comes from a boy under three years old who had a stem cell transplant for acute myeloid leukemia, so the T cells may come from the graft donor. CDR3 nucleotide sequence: TGTGCCAGCAGTCGACTAGCGGGGGACTCCTACAATGAGCAGTTCTTC. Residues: CASSRLAGDSYNEQFF.